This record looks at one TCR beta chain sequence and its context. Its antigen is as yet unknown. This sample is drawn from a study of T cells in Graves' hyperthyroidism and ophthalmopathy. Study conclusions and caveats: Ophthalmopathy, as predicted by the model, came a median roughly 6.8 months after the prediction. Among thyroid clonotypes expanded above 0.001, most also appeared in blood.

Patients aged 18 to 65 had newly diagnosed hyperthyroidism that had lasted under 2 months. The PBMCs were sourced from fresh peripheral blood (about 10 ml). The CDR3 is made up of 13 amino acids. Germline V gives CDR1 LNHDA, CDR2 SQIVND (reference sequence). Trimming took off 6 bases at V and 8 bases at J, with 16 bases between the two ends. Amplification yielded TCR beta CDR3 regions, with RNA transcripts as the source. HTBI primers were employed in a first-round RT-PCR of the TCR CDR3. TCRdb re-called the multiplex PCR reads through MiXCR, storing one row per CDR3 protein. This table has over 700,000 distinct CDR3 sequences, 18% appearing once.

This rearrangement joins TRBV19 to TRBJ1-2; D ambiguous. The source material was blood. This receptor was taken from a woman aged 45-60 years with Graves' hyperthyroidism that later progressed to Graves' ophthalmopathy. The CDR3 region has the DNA TGTGCCAGTAGCCTACTCGGACTTCAAGGCTACACCTTC. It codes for CASSLLGLQGYTF.